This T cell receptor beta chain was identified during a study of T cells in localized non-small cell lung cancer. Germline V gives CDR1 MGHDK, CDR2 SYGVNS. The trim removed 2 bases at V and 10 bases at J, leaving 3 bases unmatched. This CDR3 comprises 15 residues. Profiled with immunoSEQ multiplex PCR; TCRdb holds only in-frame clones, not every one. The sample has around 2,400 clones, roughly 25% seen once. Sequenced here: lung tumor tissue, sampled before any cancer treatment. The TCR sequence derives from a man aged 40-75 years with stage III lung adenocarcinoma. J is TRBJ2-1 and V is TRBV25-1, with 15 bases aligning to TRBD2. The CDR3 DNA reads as TGTGCCAGCAGTGAACCCGGGACTAGCGGGGGGGAGCAGTTCTTC. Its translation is CASSEPGTSGGEQFF.